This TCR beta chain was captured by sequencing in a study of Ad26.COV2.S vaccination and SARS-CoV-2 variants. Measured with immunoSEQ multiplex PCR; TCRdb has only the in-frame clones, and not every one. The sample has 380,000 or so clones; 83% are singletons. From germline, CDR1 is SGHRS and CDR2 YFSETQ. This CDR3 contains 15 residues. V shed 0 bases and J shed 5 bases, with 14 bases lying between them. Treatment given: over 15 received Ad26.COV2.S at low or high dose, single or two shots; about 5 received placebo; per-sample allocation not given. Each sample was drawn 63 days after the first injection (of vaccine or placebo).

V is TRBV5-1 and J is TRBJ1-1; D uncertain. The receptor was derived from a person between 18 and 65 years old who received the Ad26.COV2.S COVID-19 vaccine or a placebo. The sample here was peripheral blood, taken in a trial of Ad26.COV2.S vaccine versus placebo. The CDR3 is CASSLDVRPRTEAFF. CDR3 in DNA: TGCGCCAGCAGCTTGGATGTCAGGCCTAGGACTGAAGCTTTCTTT.